The 15 T cell receptor gamma chains below were found in one sample sequenced in a study of gamma delta lymphoproliferative disorders and STAT genes. The receptor sequences were amplified from genomic DNA of peripheral blood mononuclear cells. TCRdb processed the multiplex PCR reads again with the CATT caller. The repertoire holds fewer than 1,500 gamma-chain clones, approximately 20% seen once, with 30% to 45% in the top ten. The sequencing sample was made of blood. These receptors originate from a human donor in good health.

This clone is medium-sized (0.01 to 0.1%) in the sample. This chain joins TRGV4 and TRGJ1 or TRGJ2. With 6 bases clipped from V and 12 bases from J, the junction kept 5 bases outside the gene matches. The germline V gene has CDR1 EGSTGY and CDR2 YDSYTSSV. The CDR3 consists of 9 residues. Written as DNA, the CDR3 is TGTGCCACCTGGATCGGGAAACTCTTT. Translated: CATWIGKLF.

This clone is categorized as medium-sized. This DNA's translation differs at residue 14 from TCRdb's protein, which comes from a much larger clone; a read error is likely, and the protein shown is translated from the DNA. The chain joins TRGV4 to TRGJP. TCRdb carries no J gene annotation; the J gene was assigned here by matching the DNA with germline. The CDR3 runs 21 residues. Germline CDR1 and CDR2: EGSTGY and YDSYTSSV. The CDR3 DNA sequence: TGTGCCACCTGGGATGGGCACACGAACCGAGTTGAAGAGGTGGGCAAAAAAATCAAGGTATTT. Its translation is CATWDGHTNRVEEVGKKIKVF.

By share of the sample, this clone is medium-sized (0.01 to 0.1%). This chain uses TRGV4 with TRGJ1 or TRGJ2. Since TCRdb gives no J gene, matching the DNA to germline was used here to assign it. The CDR3 contains 14 residues. CDR1 and CDR2 (germline): EGSTGY, YDSYTSSV. J lost 6 bases, V lost 3 bases, and 11 bases had no gene match. This CDR3 is CATWDPEFAYKKLF. The CDR3 DNA follows: TGTGCCACCTGGGATCCAGAGTTTGCTTATAAGAAACTCTTT.

This clone is labeled medium-sized. The V gene is TRGV8, the J gene TRGJ1 or TRGJ2. Here the J gene was assigned by germline matching of the DNA, as TCRdb has none. J was trimmed by 10 bases and V by 3 bases; bases with no gene match: 6. Germline-derived CDR1 and CDR2 are VENAVY and YDSYNSRV. The CDR3 totals 11 residues. CDR3 amino acids: CATWDAGKKLF. The CDR3, as DNA: TGTGCCACCTGGGATGCTGGGAAGAAACTCTTT.

In this sample, this clone is medium-sized. The chain employs TRGV2 and TRGJ1 or TRGJ2. No J gene is reported in TCRdb; it was inferred here by comparing the DNA with germline. From germline, CDR1 is EGSNGY and CDR2 YDSYNSKV. The CDR3 runs 13 residues. V trimming: 2 bases; J trimming: 2 bases; junction bases outside the gene matches: 3. CDR3 sequence reads: CATWDVHYYKKLF. The CDR3 region has the DNA TGTGCCACCTGGGACGTCCATTATTATAAGAAACTCTTT.

This clone is classed as large. CDR3 DNA: TGTGCCACCTGGGATCAAAATAGTGATTGGATCAAGACGTTT. Amino acids: CATWDQNSDWIKTF. The chain uses TRGV8 and TRGJP2. No J gene is reported in TCRdb; it was inferred here by comparing the DNA with germline. Germline assignment: CDR1 VENAVY and CDR2 YDSYNSRV. The length of the CDR3 is 14 residues. V gave up 3 bases and J gave up 4 bases; unmatched junction bases: 5.

This clone is deemed medium-sized. The V and J genes are TRGV4 and TRGJ1 or TRGJ2. Since TCRdb gives no J gene, matching the DNA to germline was used here to assign it. V shed 6 bases, J shed 0 bases, and the junction held 8 bases outside the gene matches. The CDR3 is made up of 14 amino acids. Germline V gene sequence: CDR1 EGSTGY, CDR2 YDSYTSSV. CDR3 residues: CATWSGPNYYKKLF. CDR3 coding DNA: TGTGCCACCTGGTCCGGGCCGAATTATTATAAGAAACTCTTT.

This clone was observed many times. This sequence joins TRGV3 and TRGJ1 or TRGJ2. The J gene, not given by TCRdb, was assigned here from a germline match of the nucleotide sequence. The V and J ends lost 1 base and 8 bases, in that order; junction bases with no gene match: 5. The CDR3 contains 12 residues. The germline gives CDR1 VTNTFY, CDR2 YDVSTARD (reference sequence). The DNA for the CDR3 is TGTGCCACCTGGGACAGATTTGATAAGAAACTCTTT. This codes for CATWDRFDKKLF.

This clone is labeled medium-sized. The CDR3 sequence is CALWEALNYYKKLF. CDR3 DNA sequence: TGTGCCTTGTGGGAGGCTCTGAATTATTATAAGAAACTCTTT. This chain joins TRGV9 and TRGJ1 or TRGJ2. As TCRdb names no J gene, one was assigned here on the basis of a DNA match to germline. The junction had 4 bases not matched to a gene; V was cut back by 2 bases and J by 0 bases. Germline V gives CDR1 GITISATS, CDR2 ISYDGTV (reference sequence). The CDR3 contains 14 residues.

Concerning this clone itself: The protein TCRdb gives is from a much larger clone and does not agree with this DNA's translation at residue 4, likely a read error; the protein shown here comes from the DNA. The J gene is TRGJP, the V gene TRGV4. TCRdb carries no J gene annotation; the J gene was assigned here by matching the DNA with germline. Germline-derived CDR1 and CDR2 are EGSTGY and YDSYTSSV. This CDR3 has 21 amino acids. In DNA, the CDR3 is TGTGCCACCTGTGATGGGCACACGAACCGAGTTGAAGAGTTGGGCAAAAAAATCAAGGTATTT. This translates into CATCDGHTNRVEELGKKIKVF.

This rearrangement joins TRGV10 to TRGJ1 or TRGJ2. Since TCRdb gives no J gene, matching the DNA to germline was used here to assign it. TRGV10 is labeled an ORF, and its function is uncertain. With 8 bases clipped from V and 6 bases from J, the junction kept 8 bases outside the gene matches. The CDR3 has 12 amino acids. DNA of the CDR3: TGTGCTGCGTGGGATTCGGGTTATAAGAAACTCTTT. Protein product: CAAWDSGYKKLF.

This clone is categorized as large. The J gene is TRGJ1 or TRGJ2, the V gene TRGV11. No J gene was available from TCRdb, and it was assigned here by a germline match of the DNA. TRGV11 falls under the ORF class, with uncertain function. V was clipped by 4 bases and J by 7 bases; unmatched bases: 10. This CDR3 is built from 14 residues. Written as DNA, the CDR3 is TGTGCCTGCTGGATTAGCCCCCCAGCGTATAAGAAACTCTTT. Translating it yields CACWISPPAYKKLF.

Comments on this clone: A read error is possible here, since a much larger clone lies one base away. This CDR3 is also generated by other DNA sequences in the sample. The V and J genes are TRGV2 and TRGJ1 or TRGJ2. In the absence of a J gene in TCRdb, the DNA was matched to germline to assign it here. Losses at the gene ends were 0 bases for V and 7 bases for J; bases not matched to a gene: 6. The CDR3 totals 13 residues. Germline CDR1 reads EGSNGY; CDR2 reads YDSYNSKV. As DNA, the CDR3 is TGTGCCACCTGGGACGGGCGAAGCTATAAGAAACTCTTT. Its protein is CATWDGRSYKKLF.

The chain is built from TRGV10 and TRGJP1. TCRdb lists no J gene, so it was determined here by aligning the DNA to germline. TRGV10 is flagged as an ORF with uncertain function. The CDR3 is 17 residues long. V was clipped by 8 bases and J by 2 bases; unmatched bases: 15. CDR3 in DNA: TGTGCTGCGTGGGATTATTCAAGGGGCACCACTGGTTGGTTCAAGATATTT. It is translated as CAAWDYSRGTTGWFKIF.

This clone was counted only a few times. The protein here is the DNA translation, as the TCRdb protein differs from it at residue 3. The chain joins TRGV2 to TRGJ1 or TRGJ2. The J gene, not given by TCRdb, was assigned here from a germline match of the nucleotide sequence. The CDR3 loop spans 11 amino acids. Germline V gene data show CDR1 as EGSNGY and CDR2 as YDSYNSKV. This chain's CDR3 is CAPWQPPWKLF. CDR3 DNA: TGTGCCCCCTGGCAACCGCCATGGAAACTCTTT.